This TCR beta chain was sequenced in a study of cytomegalovirus exposure and HLA in healthy donors. Concerning this clone itself: What it recognizes is unknown.

The PCR contained 60 Vbeta and 13 Jbeta primers. Produced via immunoSEQ multiplex PCR; TCRdb's table is partial and in-frame only. This sample has 180,000 or so clones, with roughly three quarters found just once. The V segment lost 4 bases and the J segment 5 bases; nucleotides outside the gene matches: 10. This CDR3 is built from 16 residues. CDR1 is MNHEY, CDR2 SVGAGI, per germline. Notes on the study in general: A reported reduction in N-insertions relative to the approximately 640-donor mean was seen in an Asian-associated ancestry cluster in a later analysis.

This TCR came from a male donor in good health and CMV-seronegative. The rearrangement uses TRBV6-5 and TRBJ2-1; 8 bases are shared with TRBD2. The sample comprised PBMCs. The CDR3 spells CASSSLPGTRDNEQFF. DNA of the CDR3: TGTGCCAGCAGTTCCCTGCCCGGGACTAGGGACAATGAGCAGTTCTTC.